The clone carrying this T cell receptor (beta chain) has only a few counts. Antigen: not known. Germline V gives CDR1 MGHRA, CDR2 YSYEKL. J was trimmed by 0 bases and V by 1 base; bases with no gene match: 7. The CDR3 covers 17 residues. The data were obtained in a study of T-cell reconstitution after alpha-beta-depleted transplantation in children. Study observations and caveats: Reportedly, alpha-beta T cells present about two months post-transplant originated from several hundred expanded clones of graft origin. T-cell numbers and diversity one year post-transplant derived largely from freshly generated T cells.

Unique molecular identifiers were incorporated when the TCRbeta library was constructed. TCRdb reprocessed the PCR reads via MiXCR and lists one record per CDR3 protein. The table lists 550,000 to 800,000 distinct CDR3 sequences, about 12% of them singletons. This specimen consisted of PBMCs, obtained before TCRalphabeta/CD19-depleted stem cell transplant. V and J are TRBV4-1 and TRBJ2-7; TRBD1 aligns across 9 bases. The source is a girl aged 2 to 9 with congenital amegakaryocytic thrombocytopenia, due to receive a stem cell transplant. DNA for the CDR3: TGCGCCAGCAGCCAAGGCAATCCGGGACAGGGCTCCTACGAGCAGTACTTC. It yields the protein CASSQGNPGQGSYEQYF.